This TCR beta chain is from a study of identical twins. The cDNA had a unique molecular identifier and a template-switch universal primer site. TCRdb re-derived calls from the 5' RACE reads in MiXCR, one entry per CDR3 protein. The table records 400,000 to 600,000 distinct CDR3 sequences, about 22% of them present only once. Germline V gene data show CDR1 as MDHEN and CDR2 as SYDVKM. CDR3 size: 16 residues. V was clipped by 6 bases and J by 3 bases; unmatched bases: 8. The donor group consisted entirely of healthy Caucasians. This clonotype was picked up a small number of times. The same sample was also studied in work on yellow fever vaccine responses in identical twins.

This TCR came from a woman between 18 and 30 years old in good health. The rearrangement joins TRBV28 to TRBJ2-7; 13 nucleotides match TRBD2. The sequenced material came from CD4+ T cells sorted from blood. The CDR3 region has the DNA TGTGCCAGCAGATTCGGACTAGCGGGAGTAGTCTACGAGCAGTACTTC. Encoded protein: CASRFGLAGVVYEQYF. Full variable domain (outside the CDR3, taken from reference TRBV28 and TRBJ2-7): DVKVTQSSRYLVKRTGEKVFLECVQDMDHENMFWYRQDPGLGLRLIYFSYDVKMKEKGDIPEGYSVSREKKERFSLILESASTNQTSMYLCASRFGLAGVVYEQYFGPGTRLTVT.